The clone carrying this T cell receptor (beta chain) turned up a few times. The antigen remains undetermined. Researchers amplified the TCR beta CDR3 regions from RNA transcripts. HTBI primers drove first-round RT-PCR of the TCR CDR3. TCRdb reprocessed the multiplex PCR reads with MiXCR, giving one entry per CDR3 protein. The sample holds 96,000 or so distinct CDR3 sequences, approximately 56% seen once. The data were obtained in a study of T cells in Graves' hyperthyroidism and ophthalmopathy. The study, taken as a whole, reports: Ophthalmopathy was identified by the model a median approximately 6.4 months ahead of onset.

The V end was cut by 1 base, the J end by 4 bases, with 2 bases between. From germline, CDR1 is LNHNV and CDR2 YYDKDF (reference sequence). The CDR3 has 12 amino acids. The source material was blood. The V gene is TRBV15, the J gene TRBJ1-5; D remains ambiguous. This receptor was taken from a woman aged 40 to 49 with Graves' hyperthyroidism. This chain's CDR3 is CATSRVNQPQHF. The CDR3 DNA follows: TGTGCCACCAGCAGAGTAAATCAGCCCCAGCATTTT.